Presented here are 9 T cell receptor beta chains from one specimen sequenced in a study of T-cell memory formation after mild COVID-19. MiXCR was run by TCRdb on the 5' RACE reads, yielding one entry per CDR3 protein. The table records tens of thousands of distinct CDR3 sequences, about 23% of them present only once. Sequenced input: PBMCs or a T cell subset sorted from them (not recorded which). The receptors come from a man between 18 and 29 years old who had mild COVID-19 (a few samples of this study predate the infection). Cell type and time point are not known.

Only one count was recorded for this clonotype. CDR3 loop: CASSSAWIKQEGTPDTQYF. DNA of the CDR3: TGTGCCAGCAGCTCCGCTTGGATTAAGCAGGAGGGGACTCCAGATACGCAGTATTTT. The chain recombines TRBV7-9 with TRBJ2-3; tentatively, D is TRBD2 (6 bases). This CDR3 has 19 amino acids. Germline-derived CDR1 and CDR2 are SEHNR and FQNEAQ (reference sequence). Trimming cost V 4 bases and J 4 bases, with 27 bases left between them.

This chain uses TRBV6-1 with TRBJ1-2; 8 nucleotides align to TRBD1. From germline, CDR1 is MNHNS and CDR2 SASEGT. After removal of 5 bases from V and 7 bases from J, the junction contained 9 bases not matched to a gene. The CDR3 contains 14 residues. The CDR3 DNA reads as TGTGCCAGCAGTTCACCAGGGGGCGGGGCTGGCTACACCTTC. Protein sequence: CASSSPGGGAGYTF.

V and J are TRBV28 and TRBJ2-7, with 8 bases aligning to TRBD1. The CDR3 runs to 15 residues. J gave up 3 bases and V 3 bases, and 7 bases lay outside the gene matches. Germline CDR1 MDHEN, CDR2 SYDVKM. The CDR3 DNA is TGTGCCAGCAGTTTTGGGCAGGGGGCTGGCTACGAGCAGTACGTC. Translated: CASSFGQGAGYEQYV.

This clonotype has just a few counts. J is TRBJ1-1 and V is TRBV5-1, with 7 bases that match TRBD1. Germline-derived CDR1 and CDR2 are SGHRS and YFSETQ. The CDR3 runs 15 residues. V was clipped by 2 bases and J by 3 bases; unmatched bases: 7. CDR3 DNA: TGCGCCAGCAGCTTCTTGGGCAGGGGGGACACTGAAGCTTTCTTT. Its protein product is CASSFLGRGDTEAFF.

This clonotype was counted between two and nine times. The chain combines TRBV7-9 with TRBJ2-7; tentatively, D is TRBD2 (7 bases). This CDR3 is built from 16 residues. The germline V gene has CDR1 SEHNR and CDR2 FQNEAQ (reference sequence). The V end was cut by 1 base, the J end by 3 bases, with 16 bases between. CDR3 DNA sequence: TGTGCCAGCAGCTTAGTTTCCAGGGAGGGACACTACGAGCAGTACGTC. Translating gives CASSLVSREGHYEQYV.

The rearrangement links TRBV20-1 to TRBJ1-1, with D possibly TRBD1 on 6 matching bases. The CDR3 is 14 amino acids. Trimming removed 0 bases from V and 7 bases from J, with 15 bases in between. Germline V gene sequence: CDR1 DFQATT, CDR2 SNEGSKA (reference sequence). CDR3 region: CSARDPGAPLEAFF. The CDR3 DNA follows: TGCAGTGCTAGAGACCCAGGGGCACCCCTTGAAGCTTTCTTT.

The chain employs TRBV9 and TRBJ2-3; D perhaps matches TRBD2 (6 bases). This CDR3 contains 15 residues. Germline CDR1 is SGDLS and CDR2 is YYNGEE. Trimming pared 0 bases from V and 2 bases from J, leaving 10 bases between. The CDR3 sequence: CASSVGGDFTDTQYF. CDR3 nucleotides: TGTGCCAGCAGCGTAGGGGGGGACTTCACAGATACGCAGTATTTT.

The chain employs TRBV7-6 and TRBJ2-5; 10 positions agree with TRBD2. This CDR3 has 17 residues. CDR1 SGHVS and CDR2 FNYEAQ come from the germline V gene. J lost 5 bases, V lost 5 bases, and 14 bases had no gene match. The CDR3 here is CASSPRGAGGPVETQYF. The CDR3, as DNA: TGTGCCAGCAGCCCCCGGGGAGCGGGGGGGCCGGTTGAGACCCAGTACTTC.

This clonotype has a handful of counts. The V and J genes are TRBV4-1 and TRBJ2-5, with D uncertain. Germline CDR1 reads MGHRA; CDR2 reads YSYEKL. This CDR3 has 13 residues. The ends were cut back, 4 bases at V and 5 bases at J, with 11 bases in the middle. CDR3 DNA sequence: TGCGCCAGCAGCCGGGCGATTTTGGAGACCCAGTACTTC. Its translation is CASSRAILETQYF.